The 4 T cell receptor beta chains below come from one sample, sequenced in a study of Ad26.COV2.S vaccination and SARS-CoV-2 variants. Using immunoSEQ multiplex PCR, the repertoire was profiled, and TCRdb retains in-frame clones only, with some absent. This sample has a few hundred thousand clones, with more than 75% found just once. The treatment was: about 20 received Ad26.COV2.S at low or high dose, single or two shots; about five received placebo; per-sample allocation not given. Specimen acquisition occurred on day 63 following the initial vaccine or placebo injection. Sequencing was performed on peripheral blood, taken in a trial of Ad26.COV2.S vaccine versus placebo. All receptors derive from a person aged 18-60 years who received the Ad26.COV2.S COVID-19 vaccine or a placebo.

V and J are TRBV7-9 and TRBJ2-7; 9 nucleotides line up with TRBD1. The germline gives CDR1 SEHNR, CDR2 FQNEAQ (reference sequence). V lost 2 bases to trimming and J lost 2 bases; unmatched junction nucleotides: 7. The CDR3 runs 16 residues. The CDR3 nucleotides are TGTGCCAGCAGCTTATCAGACAGGGGGTTTACCTACGAGCAGTACTTC. Translating gives CASSLSDRGFTYEQYF.

The chain recombines TRBV3-1 (or the pseudogene TRBV3-2) with TRBJ1-2; D call uncertain. Germline-derived CDR1 and CDR2 are LGHDT and YNNKEL (reference sequence). Trimming took 0 bases from V and 5 from J, leaving 10 bases between them. The CDR3 runs 14 residues. The CDR3 sequence: CASSQDYRTYGYTF. The CDR3 region has the DNA TGTGCCAGCAGCCAAGATTATAGAACTTATGGCTACACCTTC.

The gene calls are TRBV27 and TRBJ1-2; TRBD1 aligns across 9 bases. Losses at the gene ends were 6 bases for V and 4 bases for J; bases not matched to a gene: 6. CDR3 length equals 14 residues. Germline CDR1 and CDR2: MNHEY and SMNVEV (reference sequence). CDR3 nucleotides: TGTGCCAGCAGGTTACAGGGGGCCGGCTATGGCTACACCTTC. Protein: CASRLQGAGYGYTF.

The V call is TRBV4-3, the J call TRBJ2-2; no clear D gene. The germline V and J ends were trimmed by 4 bases and 5 bases, with 17 bases remaining between them. The CDR3 runs to 16 residues. Per the germline V gene, CDR1 is LGHNA and CDR2 is YSLEER. CDR3 bases: TGCGCCAGCAGCCCCAGGTCTCTTCCCCAGACCGGGGAGCTGTTTTTT. Protein: CASSPRSLPQTGELFF.